The rows below give T cell receptor beta chains drawn from one sample of a study of blood T cell repertoires in COVID-19. Profiling relied on immunoSEQ multiplex PCR, and the TCRdb table lists in-frame clones only, not all of them. This table has 70,000 to 95,000 clones, 88% appearing once. Material for sequencing was peripheral blood. Source of these receptors: a woman of 80 years or more with active COVID-19. Each CDR3 is given with its conserved first and last residue. A D gene is named only where the DNA matches it firmly. Clone size is given for some rows only: seen once, a few or many times, or a class if the clone is expanded.

j_gene	d_gene	v_gene	abundance	CDR3nt	CDR3aa
TRBJ2-1	TRBD1	TRBV19	NA	TGTGCCAGTAGTATCGGGACAGGGATATACAATGAGCAGTTCTTC	CASSIGTGIYNEQFF
TRBJ2-2	TRBD2	TRBV29-1	NA	TGCAGCGTTGAAGATCGTCCTAGCGGGTTGAACACCGGGGAGCTGTTTTTT	CSVEDRPSGLNTGELFF
TRBJ2-2	NA	TRBV19	NA	TGTGCCAGTAGTATAGATGAGGGCCGTGCCGGGGAGCTGTTTTTT	CASSIDEGRAGELFF
TRBJ1-2	NA	TRBV5-4	NA	TGTGCCAGCAGCTCGTCGGGGAATTGGCCCTATGGCTACACCTTC	CASSSSGNWPYGYTF
TRBJ2-7	NA	TRBV6-2/TRBV6-3	NA	TGTGCCAGCAGTTACGACTCTTACGAGCAGTACTTC	CASSYDSYEQYF
TRBJ1-3	TRBD1	TRBV9	NA	TGTGCCAGCAGCGTAGACTGGGGACAGCTCTCTGGAAACACCATATATTTT	CASSVDWGQLSGNTIYF
TRBJ1-6	TRBD1	TRBV4-1	once	TGCGCCAGCAGCCAAATCCCCGGGACAGGTAGTTCACCCCTCCACTTT	CASSQIPGTGSSPLHF
TRBJ2-7	TRBD2	TRBV7-6	once	TGTGCCAGCAGCTCCTACGGACTAGCTGACGAGCAGTACTTC	CASSSYGLADEQYF
TRBJ1-1	TRBD1	TRBV7-2	NA	TGTGCCAGCAGCTCCCCGATGGACAGGGTTGGCACTGAAGCTTTCTTT	CASSSPMDRVGTEAFF
TRBJ2-1	TRBD2	TRBV13	NA	TGTGCCAGCAGCTCCGGGGGGGGAGGTGCTAGGAATGAGCAGTTCTTC	CASSSGGGGARNEQFF
TRBJ1-4	TRBD1	TRBV7-2	once	TGTGCCAGCAGCTCCCGGGACAGGGGTGAAAAACTGTTTTTT	CASSSRDRGEKLFF
TRBJ1-4	NA	TRBV21-1	NA	TGTGCCAGCAGCCATAGAACAGGGTTGGTGGTTGAAAAACTGTTTTTT	CASSHRTGLVVEKLFF
TRBJ2-5	NA	TRBV28	NA	TGTGCCAGCAGTTTAACCCCCCCCGGAGCCATCCTGGAGACCCAGTACTTC	CASSLTPPGAILETQYF
TRBJ2-1	NA	TRBV4-2	NA	TGTGCCAGCAGCCACCCTAGTTACAACTCCAATGAGCAGTTCTTC	CASSHPSYNSNEQFF
TRBJ2-7	NA	TRBV4-1	NA	TGCGCCAGCAGCCTAACGTCAGCCTACGAGCAGTACTTC	CASSLTSAYEQYF
TRBJ1-6	NA	TRBV7-2	NA	TGTGCCAGCAGCTTAGGAGTTAATTCACCCCTCCACTTT	CASSLGVNSPLHF
TRBJ2-3	NA	TRBV5-4	NA	TGTGCCAGCAGCTTAGACTCCCAGTGGCGGTATTTT	CASSLDSQWRYF
TRBJ1-4	NA	TRBV7-9	NA	TGTGCCAGCAGCCCACCTGGGGGCGGTGAAAAACTGTTTTTT	CASSPPGGGEKLFF
TRBJ1-3	NA	TRBV10-3	few	TGTGCCATCAGTGAGTCTAAGGGGCGCGGAAACACCATATATTTT	CAISESKGRGNTIYF
TRBJ1-5	NA	TRBV2	NA	TGTGCCAGCAGTGTGGGGCAGGGCAATCAGCCCCAGCATTTT	CASSVGQGNQPQHF
TRBJ1-6	NA	TRBV7-2	NA	TGTGCCACCCGAGGAGGGGCCTATAATTCACCCCTCCACTTT	CATRGGAYNSPLHF
TRBJ2-3	TRBD1	TRBV10-3	NA	TGTGCCATCAGTGAATCTAGGGGGCCAGATACGCAGTATTTT	CAISESRGPDTQYF
TRBJ2-2	NA	TRBV29-1	NA	TGCAGCGTTGAAGAGAGCACAGGGTCAAGCGGGGAGCTGTTTTTT	CSVEESTGSSGELFF
TRBJ1-1	NA	TRBV7-2	few	TGTGCCAGCAGCACCGCCAGTCGAGAAGCTTTCTTT	CASSTASREAFF
TRBJ2-6	NA	TRBV19	NA	TGTGCCAGTAGGCGGGGAAGCTCTGGGGCCAACGTCCTGACTTTC	CASRRGSSGANVLTF
TRBJ2-4	TRBD1	TRBV2	NA	TGTGCCAGCAGTGTGGCAGGGGGAGAAAACATTCAGTACTTC	CASSVAGGENIQYF
TRBJ2-3	TRBD2	TRBV5-4	NA	TGTGCCAGCAGCCCACTAGCGGGGGCAGAGGATACGCAGTATTTT	CASSPLAGAEDTQYF
TRBJ2-1	NA	TRBV15	NA	TGTGCCACCAGCAGAGATGGTAGCGGCAACCCCTACAATGAGCAGTTCTTC	CATSRDGSGNPYNEQFF
TRBJ2-7	TRBD2	TRBV19	NA	TGTGCCAGTAGTATTCCCGGGGTAGCGGGAGACGAGCAGTACTTC	CASSIPGVAGDEQYF
TRBJ2-1	NA	TRBV9	NA	TGTGCCAGCAGTAAACGGAGGGGGCTCTACAATGAGCAGTTCTTC	CASSKRRGLYNEQFF
TRBJ2-3	NA	TRBV7-9	NA	TGTGCCAGCAGCTATAGGGGGTTGGGTACAGATACGCAGTATTTT	CASSYRGLGTDTQYF
TRBJ1-6	NA	TRBV5-4	NA	TGTGCCAGCAGCTTGGAGGGGCGTAATTCACCCCTCCACTTT	CASSLEGRNSPLHF
TRBJ2-7	NA	TRBV7-2	NA	TGTGCCAGCAGCTTATCTGCAGGAACCTCCTACGAGCAGTACTTC	CASSLSAGTSYEQYF
TRBJ2-1	TRBD1	TRBV7-3	NA	TGTGCCAGCAGCTTAGGATTGGGACAGGGTCGCAATGAGCAGTTCTTC	CASSLGLGQGRNEQFF
TRBJ2-1	TRBD1	TRBV4-3	NA	TGCGCCAGCAGCCAAGATTTAAGGCAGGGGGCCTACAATGAGCAGTTCTTC	CASSQDLRQGAYNEQFF
TRBJ2-1	NA	TRBV28	NA	TGTGCCAGCAGCTTGCTAGAAAACAATGAGCAGTTCTTC	CASSLLENNEQFF
TRBJ1-5	NA	TRBV7-8	NA	TGTGCCAGCAGCTCGGGCTCAGGGACCCAGCATTTT	CASSSGSGTQHF
TRBJ2-7	NA	TRBV6-2/TRBV6-3	NA	TGTGCCAGCAGTGCCGGCGAGCAGTACTTC	CASSAGEQYF
TRBJ2-5	TRBD1	TRBV7-6	NA	TGTGCCAGCAGCTTAGCGCTCTTGCGGGACAGGCGAGAGACCCAGTACTTC	CASSLALLRDRRETQYF
TRBJ2-1	TRBD2	TRBV19	NA	TGTGCCAGTAGTCGACTAACTAGCGGGAGATACAATGAGCAGTTCTTC	CASSRLTSGRYNEQFF
TRBJ1-5	NA	TRBV18	NA	TGTGCCAGCTCACCAGCACGGGATCAGCCCCAGCATTTT	CASSPARDQPQHF
TRBJ1-1	TRBD1	TRBV7-3	NA	TGTGCCAGCAGCCTACAGGGGGTTGACACTGAAGCTTTCTTT	CASSLQGVDTEAFF
TRBJ1-4	TRBD1	TRBV19	few	TGTGCCAGTACCACAGGGGATGCAACTAATGAAAAACTGTTTTTT	CASTTGDATNEKLFF
TRBJ2-7	TRBD2	TRBV18	NA	TGTGCCAGCCGCGGGACTAGCGGAGGGAGGTCTAGTTACGAGCAGTACTTC	CASRGTSGGRSSYEQYF
TRBJ2-3	NA	TRBV5-1	NA	TGCGCCAGCAGACAGGGACGGACCTTCATGGATACGCAGTATTTT	CASRQGRTFMDTQYF
TRBJ2-2	TRBD2	TRBV9	NA	TGTGCCAGCCGACGAACAAGCGGGGGCATCGCCGGGGAGCTGTTTTTT	CASRRTSGGIAGELFF
TRBJ2-5	TRBD2	TRBV5-6	once	TGTGCCAGCAGCTTTCTAGCGGGAGGGCAAGAGACCCAGTACTTC	CASSFLAGGQETQYF
TRBJ2-3	TRBD1	TRBV7-9	NA	TGTGCCAGCACCGGACAGGGGTCCACAGATACGCAGTATTTT	CASTGQGSTDTQYF
TRBJ2-1	NA	TRBV5-3	NA	TGTGCCAGAAGCTTGGATTACAGGGTTTTTATTGACCACAATGAGCAGTTCTTC	CARSLDYRVFIDHNEQFF
TRBJ1-1	NA	TRBV5-1	NA	TGCGCCAGCAGCTTGCTGGGGCAGGGCGGCCCCCAAGGTGAAGCTTTCTTT	CASSLLGQGGPQGEAFF
TRBJ1-2	NA	TRBV11-2	NA	TGTGCCAGCAGCCAAAACATTAACTATGGCTACACCTTC	CASSQNINYGYTF
TRBJ1-1	NA	TRBV5-1	NA	TGCGCCAGCAGCTTGGCCCAAAGTCGAGGGACTGAAGCTTTCTTT	CASSLAQSRGTEAFF
TRBJ2-1	TRBD2	TRBV7-3	NA	TGTGCCAGCAGCTCACACATAGCGGGAGGGCCGGGGAATGAGCAGTTCTTC	CASSSHIAGGPGNEQFF